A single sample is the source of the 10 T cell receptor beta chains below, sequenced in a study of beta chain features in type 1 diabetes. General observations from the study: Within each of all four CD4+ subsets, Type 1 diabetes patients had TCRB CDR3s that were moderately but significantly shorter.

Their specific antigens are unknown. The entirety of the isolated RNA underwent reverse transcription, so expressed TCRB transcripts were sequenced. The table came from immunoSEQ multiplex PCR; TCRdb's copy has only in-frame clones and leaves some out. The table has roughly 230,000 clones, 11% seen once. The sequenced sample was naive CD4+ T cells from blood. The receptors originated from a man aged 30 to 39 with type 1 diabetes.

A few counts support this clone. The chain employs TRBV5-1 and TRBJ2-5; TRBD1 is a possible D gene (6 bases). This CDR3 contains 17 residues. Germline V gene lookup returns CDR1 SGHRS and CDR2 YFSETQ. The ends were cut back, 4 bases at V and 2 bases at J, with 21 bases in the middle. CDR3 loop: CASSPMAGTGLQETQYF. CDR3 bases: TGCGCCAGCAGCCCAATGGCCGGAACAGGGCTGCAAGAGACCCAGTACTTC.

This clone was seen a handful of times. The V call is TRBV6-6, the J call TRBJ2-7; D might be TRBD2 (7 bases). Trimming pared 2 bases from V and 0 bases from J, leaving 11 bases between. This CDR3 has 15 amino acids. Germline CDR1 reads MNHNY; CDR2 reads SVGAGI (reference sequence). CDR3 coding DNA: TGTGCCAGCAGTTACCTAGGGGGGGCCTCCTACGAGCAGTACTTC. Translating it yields CASSYLGGASYEQYF.

CDR3 loop: CASSEVGTTNTGELFF. The CDR3 DNA reads as TGTGCCAGCAGTGAAGTGGGCACCACGAACACCGGGGAGCTGTTTTTT. This rearrangement joins TRBV2 to TRBJ2-2, with no clear D. Germline assignment: CDR1 SNHLY and CDR2 FYNNEI. The CDR3 runs 16 residues. V gave up 1 base and J gave up 0 bases, with 9 bases separating them.

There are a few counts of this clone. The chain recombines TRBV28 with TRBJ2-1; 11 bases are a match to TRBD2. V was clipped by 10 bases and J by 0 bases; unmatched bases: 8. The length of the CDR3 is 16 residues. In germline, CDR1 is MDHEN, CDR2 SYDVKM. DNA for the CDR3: TGTGCCATTGGGACTAGCGGAACCAGCTCCTACAATGAGCAGTTCTTC. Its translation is CAIGTSGTSSYNEQFF.

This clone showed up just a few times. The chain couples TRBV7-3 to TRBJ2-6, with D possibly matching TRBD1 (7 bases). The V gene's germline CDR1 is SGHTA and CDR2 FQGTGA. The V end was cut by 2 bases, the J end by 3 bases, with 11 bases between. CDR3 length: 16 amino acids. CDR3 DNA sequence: TGTGCCAGCAGCTTACACCAGGGGGGTGGGGCCAACGTCCTGACTTTC. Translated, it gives CASSLHQGGGANVLTF.

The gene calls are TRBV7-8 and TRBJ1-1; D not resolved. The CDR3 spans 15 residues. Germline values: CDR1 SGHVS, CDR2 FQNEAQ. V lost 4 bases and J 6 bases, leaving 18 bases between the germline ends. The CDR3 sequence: CASSSRFGEHSEAFF. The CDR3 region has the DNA TGTGCCAGCAGCTCCCGTTTTGGGGAGCATTCTGAAGCTTTCTTT.

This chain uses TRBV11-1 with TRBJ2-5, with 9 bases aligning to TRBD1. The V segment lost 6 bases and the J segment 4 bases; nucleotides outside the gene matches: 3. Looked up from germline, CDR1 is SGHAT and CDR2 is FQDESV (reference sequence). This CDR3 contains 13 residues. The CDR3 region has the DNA TGTGCCAGCAGGACAGGGGGTCTAGAGACCCAGTACTTC. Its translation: CASRTGGLETQYF.

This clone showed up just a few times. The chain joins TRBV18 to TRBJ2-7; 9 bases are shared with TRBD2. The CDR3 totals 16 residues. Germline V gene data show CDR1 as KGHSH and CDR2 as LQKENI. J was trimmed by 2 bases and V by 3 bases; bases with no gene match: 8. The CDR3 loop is CASSPIAGGGAYEQYF. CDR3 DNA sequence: TGTGCCAGCTCACCCATCGCGGGGGGGGGAGCCTACGAGCAGTACTTC.

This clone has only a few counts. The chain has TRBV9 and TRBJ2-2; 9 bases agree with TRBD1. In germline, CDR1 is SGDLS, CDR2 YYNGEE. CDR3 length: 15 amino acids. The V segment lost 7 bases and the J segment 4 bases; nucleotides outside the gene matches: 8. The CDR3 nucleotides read TGTGCCAGCGCCCCCGGGACAGGGTCCACCGGGGAGCTGTTTTTT. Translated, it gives CASAPGTGSTGELFF.

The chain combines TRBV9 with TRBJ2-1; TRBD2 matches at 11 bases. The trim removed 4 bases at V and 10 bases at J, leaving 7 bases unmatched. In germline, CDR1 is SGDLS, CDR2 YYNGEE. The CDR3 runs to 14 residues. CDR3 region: CASSRSSSGGEQFF. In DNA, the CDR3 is TGTGCCAGCAGCCGATCTTCTAGCGGGGGGGAGCAGTTCTTC.